The 9 T cell receptor beta chains presented below share a single source sample, sequenced in a study of shared clonotypes between healthy human individuals (dated by TCRdb to about 2020). Preparation of the library involved the immunoSEQ multiplex PCR assay. Sourced from immuneACCESS, this table was stored by TCRdb with only in-frame sequences that have V and J called. A share of the clones is absent; for the studies checked, an unresolved V gene accounts for under half, and the remainder has no known explanation. This sample comprises roughly 2.6 million clones, roughly 92% of them detected only once. The ten largest clones represent around 0.14% of the sample. The source material was naive CD4+ T cells sorted from blood. The cell subset or site label here, explained by the study, means: CD45RA+ positively selected. All receptors derive from a man between 18 and 35 years old in good health.

The V and J genes are TRBV4-3 and TRBJ2-7; the D call may be TRBD1 or TRBD2 (6 bases each). The ends were cut back, 0 bases at V and 2 bases at J, with 11 bases in the middle. Germline CDR1 is LGHNA and CDR2 is YSLEER. CDR3 length: 15 residues. CDR3 nucleotides: TGCGCCAGCAGCCAAGAAGGGGGGTCCACCTACGAGCAGTACTTC. It encodes CASSQEGGSTYEQYF.

The genes are TRBV27 and TRBJ2-2; TRBD1 agrees at 11 bases. The J segment lost 6 bases and the V segment lost 6 bases, leaving 9 bases of the junction unmatched. The CDR3 consists of 16 residues. Germline CDR1 and CDR2: MNHEY and SMNVEV (reference sequence). In DNA form, the CDR3 reads TGTGCCAGCAGAAAACCGGGACAGGGGGTTCCCGGGGAGCTGTTTTTT. Translation: CASRKPGQGVPGELFF.

The chain links TRBV6-6 to TRBJ2-4; TRBD1 matches at 10 bases. Trimming cost V 10 bases and J 6 bases; bases outside gene matches: 6. CDR3 size: 13 residues. Germline lookup yields CDR1 MNHNY and CDR2 SVGAGI (reference sequence). The CDR3, as DNA: TGTGCCACCGGGACAGGGGTAGGAAACATTCAGTACTTC. Translated: CATGTGVGNIQYF.

The chain couples TRBV7-2 to TRBJ2-7; D is undetermined. Trimming left V 1 base short and J 1 base short, with 5 bases between. This CDR3 is built from 13 residues. Looked up from germline, CDR1 is SGHTA and CDR2 is FQGNSA. CDR3 region: CASSLVRSYEQYF. CDR3 DNA sequence: TGTGCCAGCAGCTTAGTTAGATCCTACGAGCAGTACTTC.

This CDR3 is CAWSVNGVFYGYTF. The CDR3 nucleotides read TGTGCCTGGAGTGTGAACGGGGTGTTCTATGGCTACACCTTC. The rearrangement uses TRBV30 and TRBJ1-2; D remains ambiguous. Germline lookup yields CDR1 GTSNPN and CDR2 SVGIG (reference sequence). The ends were cut back, 0 bases at V and 4 bases at J, with 12 bases in the middle. The CDR3 consists of 14 residues.

The V and J genes are TRBV12-5 and TRBJ1-2, with D perhaps TRBD1 (6 bases). The CDR3 is made up of 13 amino acids. CDR1 and CDR2 from the germline V gene are LGHNT and FRNRAP. Trimming removed 6 bases at V and 2 bases at J, with 10 bases between. The CDR3 reads CASGYGGNYGYTF. CDR3 DNA sequence: TGTGCTAGTGGCTACGGGGGCAACTATGGCTACACCTTC.

As regards this clone: Other DNA sequences of this sample code for an identical CDR3. The V and J genes are TRBV5-1 and TRBJ2-3; D not resolved. The length of the CDR3 is 14 residues. Germline V gives CDR1 SGHRS, CDR2 YFSETQ. V lost 0 bases, J lost 2 bases, and 7 bases lay in between. CDR3 sequence: CASSLAFATDTQYF. In nucleotides, the CDR3 is TGCGCCAGCAGCTTGGCGTTTGCCACAGATACGCAGTATTTT.

The chain employs TRBV29-1 and TRBJ2-3, with 10 bases that match TRBD2. The CDR3 covers 15 residues. Germline V gives CDR1 SQVTM, CDR2 ANQGSEA. The trim removed 4 bases at V and 3 bases at J, leaving 7 bases unmatched. The CDR3 sequence: CSVASLAGRTDTQYF. The CDR3 bases are TGCAGCGTTGCATCACTAGCGGGGCGAACAGATACGCAGTATTTT.

This clone was seen a single time. Other DNA sequences in this specimen translate into the identical CDR3. DNA for the CDR3: TGTGCCAGCAGTGAAGGTCGGACAGGGGATGGCTACACCTTC. Translated, it gives CASSEGRTGDGYTF. The genes are TRBV6-1 and TRBJ1-2; 9 bases are a match to TRBD1. The CDR3 sequence is 14 residues long. CDR1 is MNHNS, CDR2 SASEGT, per germline. V lost 1 base to trimming and J lost 6 bases; unmatched junction nucleotides: 3.